This TCR beta chain was sequenced in a study of blood T cell repertoires in COVID-19. Study as a whole: Samples taken during acute and convalescent COVID-19 were collected in the United States, Italy and Spain.

Followed longitudinally, the Seattle patients had been enrolled during active infection. The CDR3 is 14 residues long. Germline V gives CDR1 WSHSY, CDR2 SAAADI. V was clipped by 9 bases and J by 2 bases; unmatched bases: 2. Produced via immunoSEQ multiplex PCR; TCRdb's table is partial and in-frame only. The table shows over 200,000 clones, with 65% to 85% occurring only once. The receptor's source is a woman aged 25 to 39 with COVID-19, enrolled during active disease. Sample: peripheral blood. The chain is built from TRBV10-2 and TRBJ2-3; 13 bases align to TRBD2. The CDR3 region has the DNA TGCGCCAGTGGACTAGCGGGAGTCACAGATACGCAGTATTTT. Protein: CASGLAGVTDTQYF.